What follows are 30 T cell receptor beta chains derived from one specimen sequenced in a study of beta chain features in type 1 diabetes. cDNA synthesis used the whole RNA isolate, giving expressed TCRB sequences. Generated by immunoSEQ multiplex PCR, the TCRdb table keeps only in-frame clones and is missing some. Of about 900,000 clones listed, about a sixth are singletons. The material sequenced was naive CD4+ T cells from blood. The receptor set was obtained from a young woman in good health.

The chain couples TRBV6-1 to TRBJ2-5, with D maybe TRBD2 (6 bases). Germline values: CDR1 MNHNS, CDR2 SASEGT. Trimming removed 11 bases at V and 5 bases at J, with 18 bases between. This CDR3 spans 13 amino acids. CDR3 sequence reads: CAVAVPGGETQYF. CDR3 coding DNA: TGTGCCGTAGCAGTGCCCGGAGGGGAGACCCAGTACTTC.

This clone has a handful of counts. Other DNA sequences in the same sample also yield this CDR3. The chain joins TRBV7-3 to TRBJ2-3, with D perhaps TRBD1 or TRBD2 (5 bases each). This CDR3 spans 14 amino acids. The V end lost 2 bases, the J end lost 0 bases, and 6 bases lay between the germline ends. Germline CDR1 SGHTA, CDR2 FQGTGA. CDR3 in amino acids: CASSLGTSTDTQYF. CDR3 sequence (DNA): TGTGCCAGCAGCTTAGGGACCAGCACAGATACGCAGTATTTT.

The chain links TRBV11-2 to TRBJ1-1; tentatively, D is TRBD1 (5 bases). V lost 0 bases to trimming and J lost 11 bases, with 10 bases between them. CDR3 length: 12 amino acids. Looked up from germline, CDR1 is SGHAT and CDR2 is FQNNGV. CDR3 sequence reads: CASSLDRGSAFF. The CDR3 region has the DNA TGTGCCAGCAGCTTAGATCGGGGGAGTGCTTTCTTT.

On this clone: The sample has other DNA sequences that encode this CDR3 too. In nucleotides, the CDR3 is TGTGCCAGTAGTATAGCGCGGGGAACCTACGAGCAGTACTTC. Translation: CASSIARGTYEQYF. The V gene is TRBV19, the J gene TRBJ2-7; D is possibly TRBD2 (6 bases). The CDR3 covers 14 residues. Germline-derived CDR1 and CDR2 are LNHDA and SQIVND (reference sequence). Between the trimmed V and J ends, which lost 1 base and 2 bases, there was a span of 9 bases. Using reference TRBV19 and TRBJ2-7 for the parts outside the CDR3, the full variable domain is DGGITQSPKYLFRKEGQNVTLSCEQNLNHDAMYWYRQDPGQGLRLIYYSQIVNDFQKGDIAEGYSVSREKKESFPLTVTSAQKNPTAFYLCASSIARGTYEQYFGPGTRLTVT.

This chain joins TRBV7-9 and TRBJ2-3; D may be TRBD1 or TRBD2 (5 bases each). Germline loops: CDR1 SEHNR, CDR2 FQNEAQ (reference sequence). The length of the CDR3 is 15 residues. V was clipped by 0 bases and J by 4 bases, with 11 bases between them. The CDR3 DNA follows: TGTGCCAGCAGCTTAGCCGGGGCCCCCGCAGATACGCAGTATTTT. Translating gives CASSLAGAPADTQYF.

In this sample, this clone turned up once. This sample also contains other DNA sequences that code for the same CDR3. CDR3: CASSFLAGGGETQYF. In DNA, the CDR3 is TGTGCCAGCAGTTTCCTAGCGGGAGGAGGAGAGACCCAGTACTTC. This chain connects TRBV28 to TRBJ2-5; the match to TRBD2 covers 11 bases. J lost 4 bases, V lost 3 bases, and 4 bases had no gene match. Germline loops: CDR1 MDHEN, CDR2 SYDVKM. The CDR3 sequence is 15 residues long.

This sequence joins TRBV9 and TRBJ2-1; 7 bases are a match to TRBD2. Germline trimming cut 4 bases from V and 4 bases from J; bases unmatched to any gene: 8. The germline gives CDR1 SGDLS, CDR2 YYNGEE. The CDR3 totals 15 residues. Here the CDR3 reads CASSTAGRVYNEQFF. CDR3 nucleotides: TGTGCCAGCAGCACAGCGGGAAGGGTTTACAATGAGCAGTTCTTC. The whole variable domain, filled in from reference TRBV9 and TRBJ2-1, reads DSGVTQTPKHLITATGQRVTLRCSPRSGDLSVYWYQQSLDQGLQFLIQYYNGEERAKGNILERFSAQQFPDLHSELNLSSLELGDSALYFCASSTAGRVYNEQFFGPGTRLTVL.

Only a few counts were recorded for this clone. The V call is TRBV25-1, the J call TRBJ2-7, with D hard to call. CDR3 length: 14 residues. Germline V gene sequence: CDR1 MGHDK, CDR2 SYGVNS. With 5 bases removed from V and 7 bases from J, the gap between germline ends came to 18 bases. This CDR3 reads CASSKTGQTLEQYF. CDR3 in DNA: TGTGCCAGCAGTAAGACCGGGCAAACTCTGGAGCAGTACTTC.

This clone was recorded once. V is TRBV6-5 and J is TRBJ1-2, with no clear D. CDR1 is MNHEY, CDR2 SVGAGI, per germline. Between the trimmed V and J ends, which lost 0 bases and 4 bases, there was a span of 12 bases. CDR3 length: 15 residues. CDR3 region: CASSYSKLVPYGYTF. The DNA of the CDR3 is TGTGCCAGCAGTTACTCCAAACTCGTTCCCTATGGCTACACCTTC.

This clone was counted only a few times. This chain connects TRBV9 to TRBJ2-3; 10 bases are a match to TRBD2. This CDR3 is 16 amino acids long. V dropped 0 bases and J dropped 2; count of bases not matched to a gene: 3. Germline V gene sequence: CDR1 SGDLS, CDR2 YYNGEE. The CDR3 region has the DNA TGTGCCAGCAGCGTAGACAGCGGGAGGGCCACAGATACGCAGTATTTT. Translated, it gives CASSVDSGRATDTQYF.

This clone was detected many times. The DNA for the CDR3 is TGTGCCAGCGGGACAGGGCTTAACTATGGCTACACCTTC. Translating it yields CASGTGLNYGYTF. The genes are TRBV14 and TRBJ1-2, with 9 nucleotides matching TRBD1. The CDR3 sequence is 13 residues long. CDR1 SGHDN and CDR2 FVKESK come from the germline V gene. Trimming removed 8 bases from V and 1 base from J; junction bases left unmatched: 2.

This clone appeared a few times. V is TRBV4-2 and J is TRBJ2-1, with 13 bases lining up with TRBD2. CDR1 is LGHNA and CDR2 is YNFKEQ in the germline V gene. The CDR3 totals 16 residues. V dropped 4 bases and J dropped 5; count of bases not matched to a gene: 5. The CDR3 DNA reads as TGTGCCAGCAGCCGACCTGGGACTAGCGGGAACAATGAGCAGTTCTTC. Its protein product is CASSRPGTSGNNEQFF.

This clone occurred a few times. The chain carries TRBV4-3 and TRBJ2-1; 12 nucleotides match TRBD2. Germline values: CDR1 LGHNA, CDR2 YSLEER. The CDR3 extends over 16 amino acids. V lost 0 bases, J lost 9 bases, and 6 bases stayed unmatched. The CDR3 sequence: CASSQEETSGSVEQFF. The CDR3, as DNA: TGCGCCAGCAGCCAAGAGGAGACTAGCGGGAGTGTTGAGCAGTTCTTC.

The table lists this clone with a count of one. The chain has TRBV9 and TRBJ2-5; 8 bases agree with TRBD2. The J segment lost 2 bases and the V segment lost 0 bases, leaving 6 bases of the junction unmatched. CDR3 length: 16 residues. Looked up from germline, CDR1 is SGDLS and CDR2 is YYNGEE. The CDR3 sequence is CASSVGGRSLQETQYF. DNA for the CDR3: TGTGCCAGCAGCGTAGGCGGGAGGTCACTTCAAGAGACCCAGTACTTC. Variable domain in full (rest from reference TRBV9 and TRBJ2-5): DSGVTQTPKHLITATGQRVTLRCSPRSGDLSVYWYQQSLDQGLQFLIQYYNGEERAKGNILERFSAQQFPDLHSELNLSSLELGDSALYFCASSVGGRSLQETQYFGPGTRLLVL.

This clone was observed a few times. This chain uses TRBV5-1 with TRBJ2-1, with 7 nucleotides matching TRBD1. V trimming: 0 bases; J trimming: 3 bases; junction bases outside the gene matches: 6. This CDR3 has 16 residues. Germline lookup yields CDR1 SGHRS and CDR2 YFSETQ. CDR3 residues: CASSLVGQGVYNEQFF. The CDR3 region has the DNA TGCGCCAGCAGCTTGGTCGGCCAGGGGGTCTACAATGAGCAGTTCTTC. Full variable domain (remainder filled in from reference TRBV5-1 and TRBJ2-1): KAGVTQTPRYLIKTRGQQVTLSCSPISGHRSVSWYQQTPGQGLQFLFEYFSETQRNKGNFPGRFSGRQFSNSRSEMNVSTLELGDSALYLCASSLVGQGVYNEQFFGPGTRLTVL.

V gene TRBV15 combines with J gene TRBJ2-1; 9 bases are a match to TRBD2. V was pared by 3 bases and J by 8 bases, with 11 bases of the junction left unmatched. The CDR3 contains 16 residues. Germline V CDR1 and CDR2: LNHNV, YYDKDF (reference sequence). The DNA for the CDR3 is TGTGCCACCAGCAGCCCAGGAAGCGGGAGGCCCGATGAGCAGTTCTTC. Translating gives CATSSPGSGRPDEQFF.

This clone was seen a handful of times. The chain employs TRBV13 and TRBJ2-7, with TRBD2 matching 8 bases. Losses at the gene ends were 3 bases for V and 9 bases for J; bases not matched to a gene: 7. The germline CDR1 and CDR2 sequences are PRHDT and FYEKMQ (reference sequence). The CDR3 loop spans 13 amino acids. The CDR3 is CASSFKSGSRQYF. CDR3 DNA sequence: TGTGCCAGCAGCTTTAAAAGCGGGAGTAGGCAGTACTTC.

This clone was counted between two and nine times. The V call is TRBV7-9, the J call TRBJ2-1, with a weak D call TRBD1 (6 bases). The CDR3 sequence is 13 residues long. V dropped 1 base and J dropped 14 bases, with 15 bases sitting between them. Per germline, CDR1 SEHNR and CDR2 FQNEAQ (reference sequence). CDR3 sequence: CASSLGSGVAEFF. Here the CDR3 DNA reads TGTGCCAGCAGCTTAGGTTCAGGGGTCGCGGAGTTCTTC.

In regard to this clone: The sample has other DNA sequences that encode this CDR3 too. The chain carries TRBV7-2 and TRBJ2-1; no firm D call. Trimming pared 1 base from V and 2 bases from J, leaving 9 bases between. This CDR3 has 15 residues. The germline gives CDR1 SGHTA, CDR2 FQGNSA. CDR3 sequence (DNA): TGTGCCAGCAGCTTAGACGGCGGAACCTACAATGAGCAGTTCTTC. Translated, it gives CASSLDGGTYNEQFF. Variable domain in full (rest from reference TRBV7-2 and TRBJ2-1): GAGVSQSPSNKVTEKGKDVELRCDPISGHTALYWYRQSLGQGLEFLIYFQGNSAPDKSGLPSDRFSAERTGGSVSTLTIQRTQQEDSAVYLCASSLDGGTYNEQFFGPGTRLTVL.

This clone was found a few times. The CDR3 spells CASGFLAGVTYEQYF. The CDR3 DNA sequence: TGTGCCAGCGGGTTCCTAGCGGGGGTAACCTACGAGCAGTACTTC. The chain uses TRBV28 and TRBJ2-7; 10 bases fit TRBD2. Germline CDR1 is MDHEN and CDR2 is SYDVKM. J lost 2 bases, V lost 8 bases, and 9 bases had no gene match. CDR3 length equals 15 residues.

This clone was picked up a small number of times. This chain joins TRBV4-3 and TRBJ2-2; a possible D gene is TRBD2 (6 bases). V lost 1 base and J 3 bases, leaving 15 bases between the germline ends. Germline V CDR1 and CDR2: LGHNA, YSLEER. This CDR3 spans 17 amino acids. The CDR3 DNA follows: TGCGCCAGCAGCCAAGGGTCGGCTAGCGACCACACCGGGGAGCTGTTTTTT. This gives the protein CASSQGSASDHTGELFF.

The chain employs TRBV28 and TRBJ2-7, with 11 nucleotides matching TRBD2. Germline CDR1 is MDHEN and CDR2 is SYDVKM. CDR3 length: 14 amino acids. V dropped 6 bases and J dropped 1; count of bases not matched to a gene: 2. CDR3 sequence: CASRTSGTSYEQYF. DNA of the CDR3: TGTGCCAGCAGGACTAGCGGGACATCCTACGAGCAGTACTTC.

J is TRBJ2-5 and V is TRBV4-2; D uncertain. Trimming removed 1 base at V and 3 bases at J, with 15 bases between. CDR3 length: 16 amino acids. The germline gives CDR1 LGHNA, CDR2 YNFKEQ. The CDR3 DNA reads TGTGCCAGCAGCCAAGGATCCCAGCCCCTAGAAGAGACCCAGTACTTC. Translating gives CASSQGSQPLEETQYF.

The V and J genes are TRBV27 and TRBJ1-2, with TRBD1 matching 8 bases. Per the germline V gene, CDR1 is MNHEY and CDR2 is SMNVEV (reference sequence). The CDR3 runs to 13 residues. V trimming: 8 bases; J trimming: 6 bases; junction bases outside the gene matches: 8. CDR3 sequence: CASSGQGGHGYTF. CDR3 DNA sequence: TGTGCCAGCTCAGGACAGGGTGGCCATGGCTACACCTTC.

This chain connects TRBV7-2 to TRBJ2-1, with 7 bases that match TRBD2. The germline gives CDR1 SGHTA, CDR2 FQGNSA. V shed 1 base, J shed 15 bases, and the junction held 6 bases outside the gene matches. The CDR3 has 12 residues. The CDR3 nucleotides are TGTGCCAGCAGCTTAGTTGGCGGGAGTGGGTTCTTC. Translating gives CASSLVGGSGFF.

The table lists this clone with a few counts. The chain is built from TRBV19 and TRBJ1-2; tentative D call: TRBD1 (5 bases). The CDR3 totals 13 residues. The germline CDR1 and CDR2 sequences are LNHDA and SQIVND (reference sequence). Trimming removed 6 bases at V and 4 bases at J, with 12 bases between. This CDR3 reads CASREGTLYGYTF. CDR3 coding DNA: TGTGCCAGTAGAGAGGGGACCCTCTATGGCTACACCTTC.

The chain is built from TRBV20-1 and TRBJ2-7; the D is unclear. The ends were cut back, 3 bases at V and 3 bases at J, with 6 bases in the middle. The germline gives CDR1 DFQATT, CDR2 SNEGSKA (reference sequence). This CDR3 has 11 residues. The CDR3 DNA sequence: TGCAGTGCTAGCAGGAACTACGAGCAGTACTTC. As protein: CSASRNYEQYF.

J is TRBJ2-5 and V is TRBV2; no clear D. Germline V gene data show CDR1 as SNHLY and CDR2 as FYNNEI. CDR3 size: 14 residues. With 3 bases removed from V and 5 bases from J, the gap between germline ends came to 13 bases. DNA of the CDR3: TGTGCCAGCAGTGATGGCCGTTCGGCGGAGACCCAGTACTTC. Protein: CASSDGRSAETQYF.

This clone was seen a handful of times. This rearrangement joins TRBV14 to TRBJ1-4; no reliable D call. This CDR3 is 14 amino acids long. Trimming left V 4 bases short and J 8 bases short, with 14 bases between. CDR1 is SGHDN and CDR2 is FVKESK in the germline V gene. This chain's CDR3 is CASSLSGLREKLFF. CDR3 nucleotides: TGTGCCAGCAGCCTCTCGGGGTTAAGGGAAAAACTGTTTTTT.

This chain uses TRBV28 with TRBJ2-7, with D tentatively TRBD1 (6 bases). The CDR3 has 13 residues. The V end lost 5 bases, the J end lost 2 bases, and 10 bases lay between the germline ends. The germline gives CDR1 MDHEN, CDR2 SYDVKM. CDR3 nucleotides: TGTGCCAGCAGTATGACAGGCCCCTACGAGCAGTACTTC. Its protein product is CASSMTGPYEQYF.